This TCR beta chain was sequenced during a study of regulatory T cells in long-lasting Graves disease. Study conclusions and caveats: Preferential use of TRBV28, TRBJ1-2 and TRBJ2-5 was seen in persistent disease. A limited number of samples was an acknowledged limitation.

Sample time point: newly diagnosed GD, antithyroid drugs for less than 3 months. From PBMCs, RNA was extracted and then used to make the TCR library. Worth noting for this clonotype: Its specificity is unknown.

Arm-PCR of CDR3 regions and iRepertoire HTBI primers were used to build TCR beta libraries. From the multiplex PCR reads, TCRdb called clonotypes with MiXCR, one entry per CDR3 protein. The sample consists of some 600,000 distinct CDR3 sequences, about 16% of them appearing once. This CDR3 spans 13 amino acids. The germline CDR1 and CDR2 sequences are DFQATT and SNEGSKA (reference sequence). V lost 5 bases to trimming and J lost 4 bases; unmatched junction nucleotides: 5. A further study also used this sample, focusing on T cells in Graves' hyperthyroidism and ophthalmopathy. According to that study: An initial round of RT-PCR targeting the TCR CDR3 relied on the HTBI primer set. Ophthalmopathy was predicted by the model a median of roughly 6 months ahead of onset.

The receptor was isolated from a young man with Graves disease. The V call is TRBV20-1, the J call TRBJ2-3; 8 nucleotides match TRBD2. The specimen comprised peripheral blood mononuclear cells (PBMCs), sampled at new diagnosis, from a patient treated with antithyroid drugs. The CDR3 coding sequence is TGCAGTGCTTCGGGAGGGCTGGCAGATACGCAGTATTTT. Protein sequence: CSASGGLADTQYF.